This T cell receptor (beta chain) was captured by sequencing in a study of T cells after yellow fever vaccination. This clonotype was seen at least ten times. TCRdb reprocessed the 5' RACE reads via MiXCR and lists one record per CDR3 protein. This sample yields 200,000 to 250,000 distinct CDR3 sequences, of which about 3% are seen a single time; under 3.5% belongs to the top ten. The clonotype was recovered from a man younger than 35 who received the YFV17D yellow fever vaccine. This sample comprised CD4+ T cells sorted from PBMCs, obtained 10 days after the yellow fever booster vaccination.

In DNA, the CDR3 is TGTGCCAGCAGTCTTCGCGTCAGGGGGACTATTTATTCACCCCTCCACTTT. Translating gives CASSLRVRGTIYSPLHF. J is TRBJ1-6 and V is TRBV5-4, with 7 bases that match TRBD1. CDR3 size: 17 residues. V lost 5 bases to trimming and J lost 8 bases; unmatched junction nucleotides: 16. Germline lookup yields CDR1 SGHNT and CDR2 YYREEE (reference sequence).